The rows below give T cell receptor beta chains drawn from one sample of a study of cytomegalovirus exposure and HLA in healthy donors. The protocol was immunoSEQ multiplex PCR, while the TCRdb copy is restricted to in-frame clones and leaves out a portion. The data show 150,000 to 250,000 clones, around 86% seen once. Sequencing input: PBMCs. These receptors came from a woman aged 50 to 65 in good health and CMV-seropositive. The CDR3 runs from the conserved cysteine through the conserved F or W. Fields, in order: J gene, D gene, V gene, clone size, CDR3 DNA, CDR3 protein. A D gene is named only where the DNA matches it firmly. Clone size is stated in some rows and not others, as once, few, many or a class when expanded.

TRBJ2-1,NA,TRBV27,NA,TGTGCCAGCAGTGCGGGCGGGGAGCAGTTCTTC,CASSAGGEQFF
TRBJ2-7,NA,TRBV6-1,once,TGTGCCAGCAGCCTAGACAGGTCCCTCTCCTACGAGCAGTACTTC,CASSLDRSLSYEQYF
TRBJ1-4,TRBD1,TRBV5-1,NA,TGCGCCAGCAGCTTGGGACAGGGGGTCGGTGAAAAACTGTTTTTT,CASSLGQGVGEKLFF
TRBJ2-5,NA,TRBV15,NA,TGTGCCACCAGCAGAGATTGGGCAGTCGGAGAGACCCAGTACTTC,CATSRDWAVGETQYF
TRBJ2-3,TRBD2,TRBV4-1,NA,TGCGCCAGCAGCCAAGATACCCAGCGGGGGATCGGCACAGATACGCAGTATTTT,CASSQDTQRGIGTDTQYF
TRBJ2-3,NA,TRBV7-8,NA,TGTGCCAGCAGATCATTGGGGGGAGGAGTGGCAGATACGCAGTATTTT,CASRSLGGGVADTQYF
TRBJ2-1,NA,TRBV7-9,NA,TGTGCCAGCAGCATACAGGGCTATGAGCAGTTCTTC,CASSIQGYEQFF
TRBJ1-2,NA,TRBV6-5,NA,TGTGCCAGCAGGGACAGTGCTAACTATGGCTACACCTTC,CASRDSANYGYTF
TRBJ2-3,TRBD2,TRBV11-3,NA,TGTGCCAGCAGCTTAGGAGGTAGCGGGAGGTTAGATACGCAGTATTTT,CASSLGGSGRLDTQYF
TRBJ1-2,NA,TRBV5-1,NA,TGCGCCAGCAGCTTGGAAACCACAGCGGGTGGCTACACCTTC,CASSLETTAGGYTF
TRBJ2-1,NA,TRBV19,NA,TGTGCCAGTAGTACCAGTAGCGTGAATGAGCAGTTCTTC,CASSTSSVNEQFF
TRBJ2-3,NA,TRBV2,NA,TGTGCCAGCAGCGAACAGGTTATAGGGGTCAGCACAGATACGCAGTATTTT,CASSEQVIGVSTDTQYF
TRBJ2-5,TRBD2,TRBV5-5,NA,TGTGCCAGCAGCTTGGAGCCCCCGAGAGGACTAGCGGTCCAAGAGACCCAGTACTTC,CASSLEPPRGLAVQETQYF
TRBJ2-5,NA,TRBV4-3,NA,TGCGCCAGCAGCCAAGAAACGGGGGAGACCCAGTACTTC,CASSQETGETQYF
TRBJ1-4,TRBD1,TRBV9,NA,TGTGCCAGCAGCGTATCAACGGGACAGAAAAATGAAAAACTGTTTTTT,CASSVSTGQKNEKLFF
TRBJ1-3,TRBD1,TRBV4-3,few,TGCGCCAGCAGCCAAGTCGGGGACAGGCTCAGCTCTGGAAACACCATATATTTT,CASSQVGDRLSSGNTIYF
TRBJ1-2,NA,TRBV7-9,NA,TGTGCCAGCAGCCCTCCCAACAGGGTCAGCTATGGCTACACCTTC,CASSPPNRVSYGYTF
TRBJ1-2,NA,TRBV6-5,NA,TGTGCCAGCAGTTACAGGGGCGACAGAGCCTATGGCTACACCTTC,CASSYRGDRAYGYTF
TRBJ2-3,TRBD2,TRBV5-1,NA,TGCGCCAGCAGCAGTAGCGGGGGGCGGGCAGATACGCAGTATTTT,CASSSSGGRADTQYF
TRBJ2-4,NA,TRBV28,few,TGTGCCAGCAGTTTGAGGAAAGCTCTAGCCAAAAACATTCAGTACTTC,CASSLRKALAKNIQYF
TRBJ1-2,TRBD1,TRBV6-1,NA,TGTGCCAGCAGTGTACACAGGGGGAACGGCTACACCTTC,CASSVHRGNGYTF
TRBJ2-7,TRBD1,TRBV10-3,NA,TGTGCCATCGGGGGACAGGGGGCCTACGAGCAGTACTTC,CAIGGQGAYEQYF
TRBJ1-2,NA,TRBV19,once,TGTGCCAGTACCAAAATGAGCGGAAACTATGGCTACACCTTC,CASTKMSGNYGYTF
TRBJ1-2,NA,TRBV6-5,NA,TGTGCCAGCAGTTCACAGGGAATCGGCTACACCTTC,CASSSQGIGYTF
TRBJ2-1,NA,TRBV5-1,NA,TGCGCCAGCAGCTTGGAATGGGGTAGCGATGAGCAGTTCTTC,CASSLEWGSDEQFF
TRBJ1-2,TRBD1,TRBV5-6,NA,TGTGCCAGCAGCTTTATGGGGACAGGGAACATCTATGGCTACACCTTC,CASSFMGTGNIYGYTF
TRBJ1-5,NA,TRBV9,NA,TGTGCCAGCAGCGTAGATGGAGGCAATCAGCCCCAGCATTTT,CASSVDGGNQPQHF
TRBJ2-1,TRBD2,TRBV2,NA,TGTGCCAGCCTCCGGGGGGGGGCTTATGACAATGAGCAGTTCTTC,CASLRGGAYDNEQFF
TRBJ1-1,NA,TRBV5-1,NA,TGCGCCAGCAGCTCTCAGGGGAGGGTTGACACTGAAGCTTTCTTT,CASSSQGRVDTEAFF
TRBJ2-2,NA,TRBV5-8,NA,TGTGCCAGCAGCTCTACCTCCCCGATCACCGGGGAGCTGTTTTTT,CASSSTSPITGELFF
TRBJ2-7,NA,TRBV28,NA,TGTGCCAGCATCTCAGGGGCCCCGTCTCGATACGAGCAGTACTTC,CASISGAPSRYEQYF
TRBJ1-4,TRBD1,TRBV5-6,NA,TGTGCCAGCAGCTTGGACCGACAGGGTGACGAAAAACTGTTTTTT,CASSLDRQGDEKLFF
TRBJ2-2,NA,TRBV6-6,NA,TGTGCCAGCAGTTCTTCCGGGGAGCTGTTTTTT,CASSSSGELFF
TRBJ2-7,NA,TRBV11-2,NA,TGTGCCAGCAGCTTAAGTGGGAAAACAGGCGAGCAGTACTTC,CASSLSGKTGEQYF
TRBJ2-1,TRBD2,TRBV7-2,NA,TGTGCCAGCAGCTTAGGGTACCGGGAGGCTGAGCAGTTCTTC,CASSLGYREAEQFF
TRBJ2-7,TRBD1,TRBV7-7,NA,TGTGCCAGCAGCTTAGCGGCAGGGGGATCCTACGAGCAGTACTTC,CASSLAAGGSYEQYF
TRBJ2-7,NA,TRBV28,NA,TGTGCCAGCGTTAGAACGGGGGAGCAGTACTTC,CASVRTGEQYF
TRBJ2-1,TRBD2,TRBV28,few,TGTGCCAGCAGTCGAGCGGGGGGGCCGGGGCAGTTCTTC,CASSRAGGPGQFF
TRBJ1-5,TRBD1,TRBV19,NA,TGTGCCAGTAGTGGTGGGACAGGGAGGATTCAGCCCCAGCATTTT,CASSGGTGRIQPQHF
TRBJ2-5,TRBD1,TRBV11-2,NA,TGTGCCAGCAGCTTAGAATCCGGGACAGGGGGCTCGAAGACCCAGTACTTC,CASSLESGTGGSKTQYF
TRBJ1-6,TRBD1,TRBV5-1,few,TGCGCCAGCAGCTTGGAAGCAGGGGGAAATTCACCCCTCCACTTT,CASSLEAGGNSPLHF
TRBJ2-5,NA,TRBV30,NA,TGTGCCTGGAGTCCTCCCCGGGAGACCCAGTACTTC,CAWSPPRETQYF
TRBJ1-3,TRBD1,TRBV6-1,NA,TGTGCCAGCAGAACAGGGGGCGCAGAGGGAAACACCATATATTTT,CASRTGGAEGNTIYF
TRBJ2-3,NA,TRBV29-1,NA,TGCAGCGGTAAAAGCGGGACAGATACGCAGTATTTT,CSGKSGTDTQYF
TRBJ1-6,NA,TRBV10-3,NA,TGTGCCATCAGTACCACACGGGGTTCACCCCTCCACTTT,CAISTTRGSPLHF
TRBJ2-2,TRBD2,TRBV4-1,NA,TGCGCCAGCAGCCAACCTCAGGGACTAGCGGGAATGAACACCGGGGAGCTGTTTTTT,CASSQPQGLAGMNTGELFF
TRBJ2-1,NA,TRBV30,NA,TGTGCCTGGAGTGTGGGGCGCGTAAATGAGCAGTTCTTC,CAWSVGRVNEQFF
TRBJ2-7,TRBD2,TRBV28,NA,TGTGCCAGCGCAAGCATGACTAGCGGGATGGAGTACGAGCAGTACTTC,CASASMTSGMEYEQYF
TRBJ1-2,TRBD1,TRBV6-6,NA,TGTGCCAGCACACAGGGGGCCTTCTTATTTGGCTACACCTTC,CASTQGAFLFGYTF
TRBJ2-5,NA,TRBV7-3,NA,TGTGCCAGCAGACCTGGGGGGGGCGCCCAAGAGACCCAGTACTTC,CASRPGGGAQETQYF
TRBJ2-7,NA,TRBV7-8,NA,TGTGCCAGCAGCTACGACCCGCGGTGGGAGCAGTACTTC,CASSYDPRWEQYF
TRBJ1-4,NA,TRBV11-2,NA,TGTGCCAGCAGCTTAGCGGTGACAGCTAATGAAAAACTGTTTTTT,CASSLAVTANEKLFF
TRBJ2-7,TRBD2,TRBV25-1,NA,TGTGCCAGCAGTCCCTCGGGACTAGCGGGGTATTCCTACGAGCAGTACTTC,CASSPSGLAGYSYEQYF
TRBJ1-5,NA,TRBV4-3,NA,TGCGCCAGCAGCCAAGACATCGGCGGGATGAGCAATCAGCCCCAGCATTTT,CASSQDIGGMSNQPQHF
TRBJ1-5,NA,TRBV9,once,TGTGCCAGCAGCCTCCCTGGGGGGATAAGCAATCAGCCCCAGCATTTT,CASSLPGGISNQPQHF
TRBJ2-7,TRBD1,TRBV28,NA,TGTGCCAGCAGCCTGAGGGGGGACAGGGTCCCCTCCTACGAGCAGTACTTC,CASSLRGDRVPSYEQYF
TRBJ2-1,TRBD2,TRBV10-1,NA,TGCGCCAACGCTAGCGGGAGTTGTTTGGGCAATGAGCAGTTCTTC,CANASGSCLGNEQFF
TRBJ1-4,NA,TRBV10-3,NA,TGTGCCATCAGTCCTTCCGGTGAAAAACTGTTTTTT,CAISPSGEKLFF
TRBJ1-2,NA,TRBV28,few,TGTGCCAGCAGGCGAACAGGGTACGACTATGGCTACACCTTC,CASRRTGYDYGYTF